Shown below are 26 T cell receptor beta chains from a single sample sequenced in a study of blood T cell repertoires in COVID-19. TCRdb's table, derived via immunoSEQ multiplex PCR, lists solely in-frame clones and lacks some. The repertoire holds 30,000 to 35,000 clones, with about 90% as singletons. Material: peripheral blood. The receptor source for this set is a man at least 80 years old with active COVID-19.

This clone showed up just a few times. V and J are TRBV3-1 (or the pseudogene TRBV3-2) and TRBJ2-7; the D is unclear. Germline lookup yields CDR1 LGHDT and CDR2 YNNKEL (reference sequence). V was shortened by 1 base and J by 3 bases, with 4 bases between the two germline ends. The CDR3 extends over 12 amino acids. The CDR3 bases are TGTGCCAGCAGCCAAGTCCGCTACGAGCAGTACTTC. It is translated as CASSQVRYEQYF.

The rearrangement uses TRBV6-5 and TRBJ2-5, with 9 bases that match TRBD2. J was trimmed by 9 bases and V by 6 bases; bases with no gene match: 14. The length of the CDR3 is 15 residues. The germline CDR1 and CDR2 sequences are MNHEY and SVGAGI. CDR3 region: CASSPSGGAGGPQYF. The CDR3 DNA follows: TGTGCCAGCAGCCCCTCGGGGGGGGCGGGAGGGCCCCAGTACTTC.

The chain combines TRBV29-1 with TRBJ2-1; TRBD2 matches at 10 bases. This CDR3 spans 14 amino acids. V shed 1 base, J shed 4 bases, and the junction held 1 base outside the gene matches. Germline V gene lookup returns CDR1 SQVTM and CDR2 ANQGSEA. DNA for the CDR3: TGCAGCGTTGAAGGGACTAGCGGATACAATGAGCAGTTCTTC. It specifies CSVEGTSGYNEQFF.

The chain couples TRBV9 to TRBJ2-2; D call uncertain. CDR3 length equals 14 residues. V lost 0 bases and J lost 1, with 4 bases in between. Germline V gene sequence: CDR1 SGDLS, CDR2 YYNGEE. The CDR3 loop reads CASSVDKNTGELFF. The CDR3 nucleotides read TGTGCCAGCAGCGTAGACAAGAACACCGGGGAGCTGTTTTTT.

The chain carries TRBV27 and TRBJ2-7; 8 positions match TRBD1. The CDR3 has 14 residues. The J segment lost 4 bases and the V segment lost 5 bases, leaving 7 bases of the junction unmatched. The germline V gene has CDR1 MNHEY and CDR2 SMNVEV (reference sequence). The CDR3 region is CASSPDRVRYEQYF. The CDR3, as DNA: TGTGCCAGCAGTCCGGACAGGGTGCGGTACGAGCAGTACTTC.

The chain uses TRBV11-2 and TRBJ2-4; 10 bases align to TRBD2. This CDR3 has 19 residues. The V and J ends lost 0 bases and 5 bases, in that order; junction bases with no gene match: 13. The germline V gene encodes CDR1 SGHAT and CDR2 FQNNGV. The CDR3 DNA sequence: TGTGCCAGCAGCTTAGAGTTGGCGACTAGCGGGTATTTAGAAAACATTCAGTACTTC. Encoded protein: CASSLELATSGYLENIQYF.

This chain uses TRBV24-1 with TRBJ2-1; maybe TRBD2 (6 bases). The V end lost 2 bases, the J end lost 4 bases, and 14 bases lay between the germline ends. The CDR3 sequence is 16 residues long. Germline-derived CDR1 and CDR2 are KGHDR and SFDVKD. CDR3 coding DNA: TGTGCCACCAGTGATTCGGGAGTCGCAGCTTACAATGAGCAGTTCTTC. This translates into CATSDSGVAAYNEQFF.

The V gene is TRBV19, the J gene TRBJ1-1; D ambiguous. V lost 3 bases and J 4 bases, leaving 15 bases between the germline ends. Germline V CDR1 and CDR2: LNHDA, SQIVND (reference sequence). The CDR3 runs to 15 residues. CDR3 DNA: TGTGCCAGTAGTATGGTCGGGGAAGTACGCACTGAAGCTTTCTTT. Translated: CASSMVGEVRTEAFF. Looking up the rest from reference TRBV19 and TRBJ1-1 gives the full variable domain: DGGITQSPKYLFRKEGQNVTLSCEQNLNHDAMYWYRQDPGQGLRLIYYSQIVNDFQKGDIAEGYSVSREKKESFPLTVTSAQKNPTAFYLCASSMVGEVRTEAFFGQGTRLTVV.

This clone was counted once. The CDR3 is CASSQSGTGTYEQYF. The DNA of the CDR3 is TGTGCCAGCAGCCAGTCGGGGACAGGGACCTACGAGCAGTACTTC. The chain recombines TRBV3-1 (or the pseudogene TRBV3-2) with TRBJ2-7; 9 bases line up with TRBD1. V gave up 3 bases and J gave up 2 bases; unmatched junction bases: 5. Germline V gene lookup returns CDR1 LGHDT and CDR2 YNNKEL (reference sequence). The CDR3 has 15 amino acids.

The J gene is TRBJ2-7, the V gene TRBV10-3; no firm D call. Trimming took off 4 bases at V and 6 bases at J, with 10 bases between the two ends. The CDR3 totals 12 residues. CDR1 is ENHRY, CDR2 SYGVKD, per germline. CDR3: CAISAALSEQYF. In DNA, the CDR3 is TGTGCCATCAGTGCCGCCTTGAGCGAGCAGTACTTC.

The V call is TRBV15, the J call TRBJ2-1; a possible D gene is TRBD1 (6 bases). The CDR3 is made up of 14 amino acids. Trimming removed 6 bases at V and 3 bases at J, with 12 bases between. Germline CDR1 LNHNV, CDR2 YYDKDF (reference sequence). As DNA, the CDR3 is TGTGCCACCAGGGGGCAGGGGAACTACAATGAGCAGTTCTTC. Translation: CATRGQGNYNEQFF.

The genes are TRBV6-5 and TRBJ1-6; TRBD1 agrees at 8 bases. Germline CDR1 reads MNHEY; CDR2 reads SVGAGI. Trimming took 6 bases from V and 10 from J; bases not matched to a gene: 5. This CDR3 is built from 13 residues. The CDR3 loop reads CASSETGVSPLHF. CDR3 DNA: TGTGCCAGCAGCGAGACAGGGGTCTCACCCCTCCACTTT.

CDR3 DNA: TGCAGCGTTGGACTAGCGGGAGAGACCCAGTACTTC. Protein sequence: CSVGLAGETQYF. The chain couples TRBV29-1 to TRBJ2-5, with TRBD2 matching over 10 bases. V was pared by 4 bases and J by 4 bases, with 0 bases of the junction left unmatched. Germline values: CDR1 SQVTM, CDR2 ANQGSEA. The CDR3 is 12 amino acids. The full variable domain, with the rest looked up from reference TRBV29-1 and TRBJ2-5, is SAVISQKPSRDICQRGTSLTIQCQVDSQVTMMFWYRQQPGQSLTLIATANQGSEATYESGFVIDKFPISRPNLTFSTLTVSNMSPEDSSIYLCSVGLAGETQYFGPGTRLLVL.

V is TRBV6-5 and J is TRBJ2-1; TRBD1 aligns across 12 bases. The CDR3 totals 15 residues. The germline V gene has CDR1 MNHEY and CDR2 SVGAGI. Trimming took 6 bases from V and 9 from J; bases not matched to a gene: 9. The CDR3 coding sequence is TGTGCCAGCAGCCAAACCGGGACAGGGGGCTTTGAGCAGTTCTTC. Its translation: CASSQTGTGGFEQFF.

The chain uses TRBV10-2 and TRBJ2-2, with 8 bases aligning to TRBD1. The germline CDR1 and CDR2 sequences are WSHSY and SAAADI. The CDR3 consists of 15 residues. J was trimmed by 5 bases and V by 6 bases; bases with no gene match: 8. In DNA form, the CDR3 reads TGCGCCAGCAGGCAGGGGGCAAGGGGTACCGGGGAGCTGTTTTTT. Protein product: CASRQGARGTGELFF.

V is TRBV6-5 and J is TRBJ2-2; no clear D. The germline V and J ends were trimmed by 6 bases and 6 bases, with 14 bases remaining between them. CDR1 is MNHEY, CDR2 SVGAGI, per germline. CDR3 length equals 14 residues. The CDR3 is CASRQTQSPGELFF. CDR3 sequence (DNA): TGTGCCAGCAGGCAGACACAATCCCCCGGGGAGCTGTTTTTT.

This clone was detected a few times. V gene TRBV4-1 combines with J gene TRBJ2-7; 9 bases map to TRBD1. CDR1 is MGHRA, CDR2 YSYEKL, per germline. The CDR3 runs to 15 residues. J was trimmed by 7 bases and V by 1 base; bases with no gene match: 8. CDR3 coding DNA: TGCGCCAGCAGCCAAGCCCCGGGACAGGGAATTGAGCAGTACTTC. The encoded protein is CASSQAPGQGIEQYF.

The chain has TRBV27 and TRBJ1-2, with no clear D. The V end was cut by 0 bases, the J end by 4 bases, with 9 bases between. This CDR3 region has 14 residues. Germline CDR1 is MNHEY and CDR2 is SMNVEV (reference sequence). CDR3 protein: CASSLSANLYGYTF. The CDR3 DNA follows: TGTGCCAGCAGTTTATCAGCGAACCTCTATGGCTACACCTTC.

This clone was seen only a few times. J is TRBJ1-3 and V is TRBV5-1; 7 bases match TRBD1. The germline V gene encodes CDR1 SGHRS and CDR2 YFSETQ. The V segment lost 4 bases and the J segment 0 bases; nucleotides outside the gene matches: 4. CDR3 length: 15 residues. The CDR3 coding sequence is TGCGCCAGCAGCACGGACAGGAGCTCTGGAAACACCATATATTTT. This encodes CASSTDRSSGNTIYF.

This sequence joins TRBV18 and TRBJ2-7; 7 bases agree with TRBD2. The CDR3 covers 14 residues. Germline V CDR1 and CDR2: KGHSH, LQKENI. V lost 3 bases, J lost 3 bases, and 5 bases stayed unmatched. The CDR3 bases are TGTGCCAGCTCACCGGGACTAAGTTTCTACGAGCAGTACTTC. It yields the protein CASSPGLSFYEQYF.

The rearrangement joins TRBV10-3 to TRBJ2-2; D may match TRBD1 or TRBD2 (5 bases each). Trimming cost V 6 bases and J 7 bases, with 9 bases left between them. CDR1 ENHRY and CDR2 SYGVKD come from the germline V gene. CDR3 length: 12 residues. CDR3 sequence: CAISERGGELFF. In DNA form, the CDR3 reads TGTGCCATCAGCGAGAGGGGCGGGGAGCTGTTTTTT.

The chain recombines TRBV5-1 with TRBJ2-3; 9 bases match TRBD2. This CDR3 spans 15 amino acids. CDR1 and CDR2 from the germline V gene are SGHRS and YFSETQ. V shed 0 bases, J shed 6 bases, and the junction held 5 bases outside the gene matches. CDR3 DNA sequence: TGCGCCAGCAGCTTGGCCCTAGCGGGAATGGATACGCAGTATTTT. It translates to CASSLALAGMDTQYF.

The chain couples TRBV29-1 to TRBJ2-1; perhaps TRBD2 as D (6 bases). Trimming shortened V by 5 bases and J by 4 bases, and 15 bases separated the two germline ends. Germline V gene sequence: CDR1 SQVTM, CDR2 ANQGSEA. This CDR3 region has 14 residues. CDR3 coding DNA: TGCAGCGTTCTAGGGACTTACTTTTACAATGAGCAGTTCTTC. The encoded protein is CSVLGTYFYNEQFF.

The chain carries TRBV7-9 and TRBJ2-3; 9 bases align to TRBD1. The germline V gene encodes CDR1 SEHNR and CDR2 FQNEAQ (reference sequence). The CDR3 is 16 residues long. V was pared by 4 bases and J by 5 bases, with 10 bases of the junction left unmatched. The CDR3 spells CASSSLPTGGLDTQYF. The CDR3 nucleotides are TGTGCCAGCAGCTCTCTCCCGACAGGGGGACTAGATACGCAGTATTTT.

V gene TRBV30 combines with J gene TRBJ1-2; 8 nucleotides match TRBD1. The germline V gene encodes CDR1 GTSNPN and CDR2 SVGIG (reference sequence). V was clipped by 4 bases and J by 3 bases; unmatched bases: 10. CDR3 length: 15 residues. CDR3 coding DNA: TGTGCCTGGACTAAGGACAGGGAGTGGCACTATGGCTACACCTTC. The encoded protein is CAWTKDREWHYGYTF.

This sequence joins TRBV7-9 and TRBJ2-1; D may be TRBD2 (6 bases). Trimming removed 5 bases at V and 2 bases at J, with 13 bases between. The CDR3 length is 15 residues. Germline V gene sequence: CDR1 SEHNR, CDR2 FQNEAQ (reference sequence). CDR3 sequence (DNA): TGTGCCAGCAGCATAGGGACTGTTGCCTACAATGAGCAGTTCTTC. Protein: CASSIGTVAYNEQFF. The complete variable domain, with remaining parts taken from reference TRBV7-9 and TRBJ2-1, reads DTGVSQNPRHKITKRGQNVTFRCDPISEHNRLYWYRQTLGQGPEFLTYFQNEAQLEKSRLLSDRFSAERPKGSFSTLEIQRTEQGDSAMYLCASSIGTVAYNEQFFGPGTRLTVL.